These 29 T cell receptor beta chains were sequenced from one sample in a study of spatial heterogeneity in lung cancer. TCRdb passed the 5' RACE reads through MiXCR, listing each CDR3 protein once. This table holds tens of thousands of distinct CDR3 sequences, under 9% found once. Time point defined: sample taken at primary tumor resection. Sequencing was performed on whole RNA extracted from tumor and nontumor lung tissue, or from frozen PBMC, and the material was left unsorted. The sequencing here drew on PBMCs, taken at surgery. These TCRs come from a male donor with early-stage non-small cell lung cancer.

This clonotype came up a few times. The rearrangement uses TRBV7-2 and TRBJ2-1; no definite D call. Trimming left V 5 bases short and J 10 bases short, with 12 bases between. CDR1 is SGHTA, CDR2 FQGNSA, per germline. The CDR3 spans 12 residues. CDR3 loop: CASSLSGPEQFF. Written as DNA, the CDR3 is TGTGCCAGCAGCCTCTCCGGGCCGGAGCAGTTCTTC.

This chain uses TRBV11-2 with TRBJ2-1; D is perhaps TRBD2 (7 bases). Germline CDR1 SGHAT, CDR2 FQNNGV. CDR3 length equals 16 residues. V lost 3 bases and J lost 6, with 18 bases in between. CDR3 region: CASSFGGGRPPNEQFF. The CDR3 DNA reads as TGTGCCAGCAGCTTTGGCGGGGGCCGCCCCCCCAATGAGCAGTTCTTC.

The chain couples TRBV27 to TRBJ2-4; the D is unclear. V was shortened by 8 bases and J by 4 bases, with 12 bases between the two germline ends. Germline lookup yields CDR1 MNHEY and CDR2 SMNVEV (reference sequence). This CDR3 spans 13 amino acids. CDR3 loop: CASARAAKNIQYF. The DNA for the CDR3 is TGTGCCAGCGCCCGAGCCGCGAAAAACATTCAGTACTTC.

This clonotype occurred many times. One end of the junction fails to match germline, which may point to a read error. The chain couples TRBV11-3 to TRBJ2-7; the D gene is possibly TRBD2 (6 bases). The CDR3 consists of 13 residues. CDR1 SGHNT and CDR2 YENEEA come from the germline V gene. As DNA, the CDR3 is TGTGCCAGCAGCTACCACGTGGAGGGCGTACAGGACTTC. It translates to CASSYHVEGVQDF.

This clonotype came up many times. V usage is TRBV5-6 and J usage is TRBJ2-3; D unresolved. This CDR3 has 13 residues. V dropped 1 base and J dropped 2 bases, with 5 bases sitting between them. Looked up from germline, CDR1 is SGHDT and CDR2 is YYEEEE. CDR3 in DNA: TGTGCCAGCAGCTTGCCGACCACAGATACGCAGTATTTT. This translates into CASSLPTTDTQYF.

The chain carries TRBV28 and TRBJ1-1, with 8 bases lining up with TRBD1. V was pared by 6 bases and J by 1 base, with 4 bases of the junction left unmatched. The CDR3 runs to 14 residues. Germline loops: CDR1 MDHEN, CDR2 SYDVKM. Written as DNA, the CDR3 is TGTGCCAGCAGCTCCCAGGGGGCGAACACTGAAGCTTTCTTT. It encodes CASSSQGANTEAFF.

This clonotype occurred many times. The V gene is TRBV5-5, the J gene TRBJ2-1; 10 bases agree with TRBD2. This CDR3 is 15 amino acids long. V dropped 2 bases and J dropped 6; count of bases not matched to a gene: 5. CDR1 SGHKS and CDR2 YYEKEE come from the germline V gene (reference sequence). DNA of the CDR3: TGTGCCAGCAGCTTCCCCAGCGGGGGGGTCAATGAGCAGTTCTTC. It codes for CASSFPSGGVNEQFF.

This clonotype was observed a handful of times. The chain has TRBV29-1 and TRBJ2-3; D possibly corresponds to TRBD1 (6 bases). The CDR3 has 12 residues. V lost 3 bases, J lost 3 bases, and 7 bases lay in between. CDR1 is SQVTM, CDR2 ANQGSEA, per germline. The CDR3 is CSVEQGTDTQYF. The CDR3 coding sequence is TGCAGCGTTGAGCAGGGGACAGATACGCAGTATTTT.

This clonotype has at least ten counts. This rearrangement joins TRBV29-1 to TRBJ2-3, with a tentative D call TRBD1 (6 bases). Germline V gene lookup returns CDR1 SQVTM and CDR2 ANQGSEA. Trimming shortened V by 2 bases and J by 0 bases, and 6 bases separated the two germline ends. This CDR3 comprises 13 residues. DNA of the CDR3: TGCAGCGTTGAACAGGGGAGCACAGATACGCAGTATTTT. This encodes CSVEQGSTDTQYF.

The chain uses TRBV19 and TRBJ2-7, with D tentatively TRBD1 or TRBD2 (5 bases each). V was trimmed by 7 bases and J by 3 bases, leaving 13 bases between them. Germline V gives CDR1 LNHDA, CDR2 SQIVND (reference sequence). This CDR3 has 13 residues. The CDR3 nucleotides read TGTGCCAGTACGGGGCAGGCGGTCTACGAGCAGTACTTC. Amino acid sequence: CASTGQAVYEQYF.

CDR3 in amino acids: CASSLDRGGEETQYF. CDR3 DNA sequence: TGTGCCAGCAGCTTGGACCGGGGGGGTGAAGAGACCCAGTACTTC. The chain has TRBV5-6 and TRBJ2-5; 8 nucleotides line up with TRBD2. Germline CDR1 and CDR2: SGHDT and YYEEEE. This CDR3 is built from 15 residues. The trim removed 0 bases at V and 3 bases at J, leaving 4 bases unmatched.

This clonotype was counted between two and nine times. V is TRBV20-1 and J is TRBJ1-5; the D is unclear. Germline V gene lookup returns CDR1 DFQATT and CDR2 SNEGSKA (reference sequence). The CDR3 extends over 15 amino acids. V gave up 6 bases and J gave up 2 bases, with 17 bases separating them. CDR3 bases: TGCAGTGCCTCGATTCCCGGGGTTCGCAATCAGCCCCAGCATTTT. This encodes CSASIPGVRNQPQHF.

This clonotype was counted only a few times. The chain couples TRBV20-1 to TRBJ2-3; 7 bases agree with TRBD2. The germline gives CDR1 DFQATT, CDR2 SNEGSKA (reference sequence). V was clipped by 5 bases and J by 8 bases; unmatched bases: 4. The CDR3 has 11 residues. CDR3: CSAGGEGTQYF. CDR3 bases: TGCAGTGCTGGGGGGGAGGGTACGCAGTATTTT.

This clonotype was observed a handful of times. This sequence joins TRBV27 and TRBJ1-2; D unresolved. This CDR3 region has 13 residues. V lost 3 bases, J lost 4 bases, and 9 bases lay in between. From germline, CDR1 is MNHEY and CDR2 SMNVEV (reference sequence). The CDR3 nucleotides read TGTGCCAGCAGTTTTCGGGCCTCCTATGGCTACACCTTC. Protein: CASSFRASYGYTF.

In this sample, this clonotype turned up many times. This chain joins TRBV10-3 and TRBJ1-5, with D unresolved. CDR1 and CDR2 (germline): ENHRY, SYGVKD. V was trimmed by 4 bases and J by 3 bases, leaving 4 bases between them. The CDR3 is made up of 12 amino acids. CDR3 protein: CAISAPNQPQHF. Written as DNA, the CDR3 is TGTGCCATCAGTGCCCCCAATCAGCCCCAGCATTTT.

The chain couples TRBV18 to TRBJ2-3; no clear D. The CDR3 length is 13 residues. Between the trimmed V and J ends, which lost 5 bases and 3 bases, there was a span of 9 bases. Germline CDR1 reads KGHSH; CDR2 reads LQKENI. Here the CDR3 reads CASSFVRTDTQYF. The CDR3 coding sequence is TGTGCCAGCTCATTCGTCAGGACAGATACGCAGTATTTT.

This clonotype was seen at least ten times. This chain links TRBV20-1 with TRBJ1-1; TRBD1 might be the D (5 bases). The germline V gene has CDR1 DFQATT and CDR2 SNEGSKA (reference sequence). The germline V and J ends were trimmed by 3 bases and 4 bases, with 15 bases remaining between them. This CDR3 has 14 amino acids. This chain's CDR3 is CSASEQAFATEAFF. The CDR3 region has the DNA TGCAGTGCTAGTGAACAGGCCTTTGCCACTGAAGCTTTCTTT.

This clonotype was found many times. In DNA form, the CDR3 reads TGTGCCAGCAGGGTCGGCCAGGGCACTGAAGCTTTCTTT. Translated, it gives CASRVGQGTEAFF. The rearrangement links TRBV7-3 to TRBJ1-1, with D perhaps matching TRBD1 (5 bases). V gave up 6 bases and J gave up 4 bases, with 12 bases separating them. Germline-derived CDR1 and CDR2 are SGHTA and FQGTGA. The CDR3 is made up of 13 amino acids.

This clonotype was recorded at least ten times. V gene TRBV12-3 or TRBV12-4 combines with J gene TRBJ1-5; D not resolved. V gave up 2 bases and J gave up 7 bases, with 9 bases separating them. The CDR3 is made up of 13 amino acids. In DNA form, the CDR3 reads TGTGCCAGCAGTTTATTTCTCCAGCAGCCCCAGCATTTT. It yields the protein CASSLFLQQPQHF.

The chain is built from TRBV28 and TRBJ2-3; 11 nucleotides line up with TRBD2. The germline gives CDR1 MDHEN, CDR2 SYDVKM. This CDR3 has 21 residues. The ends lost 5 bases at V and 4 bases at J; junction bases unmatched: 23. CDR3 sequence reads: CASSTGQGKVLTSGIADTQYF. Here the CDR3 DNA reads TGTGCCAGCAGTACCGGACAGGGGAAAGTTTTGACTAGCGGGATCGCAGATACGCAGTATTTT.

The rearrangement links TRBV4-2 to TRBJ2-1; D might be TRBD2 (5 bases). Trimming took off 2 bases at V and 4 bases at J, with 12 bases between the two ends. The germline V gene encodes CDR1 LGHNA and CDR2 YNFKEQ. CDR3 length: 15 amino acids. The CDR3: CASSQSGGRYNEQFF. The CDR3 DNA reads TGTGCCAGCAGCCAAAGCGGAGGAAGATACAATGAGCAGTTCTTC.

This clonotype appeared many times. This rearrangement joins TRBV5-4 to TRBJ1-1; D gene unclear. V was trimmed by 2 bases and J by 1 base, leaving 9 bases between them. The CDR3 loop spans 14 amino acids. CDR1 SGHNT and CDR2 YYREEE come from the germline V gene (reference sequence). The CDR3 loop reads CASSFQTANTEAFF. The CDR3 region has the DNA TGTGCCAGCAGCTTCCAAACAGCGAACACTGAAGCTTTCTTT.

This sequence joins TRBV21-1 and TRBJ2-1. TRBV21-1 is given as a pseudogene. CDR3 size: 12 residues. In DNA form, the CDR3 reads TGTGGGAGACGGGGCTCCTACAATGAGCAGTTCTTC. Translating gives CGRRGSYNEQFF.

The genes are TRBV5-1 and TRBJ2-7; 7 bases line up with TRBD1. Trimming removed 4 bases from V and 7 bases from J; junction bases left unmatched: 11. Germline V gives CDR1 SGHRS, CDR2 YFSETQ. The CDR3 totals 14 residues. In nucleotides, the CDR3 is TGCGCCAGCAGCCGGACAGGTTTTTTTGGAGAGCAGTACTTC. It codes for CASSRTGFFGEQYF.

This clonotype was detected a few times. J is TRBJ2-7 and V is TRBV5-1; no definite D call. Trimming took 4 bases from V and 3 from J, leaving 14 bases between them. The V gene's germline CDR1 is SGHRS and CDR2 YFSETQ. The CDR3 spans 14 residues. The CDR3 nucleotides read TGCGCCAGCAGCGCGGACCCAGCTAGCTACGAGCAGTACTTC. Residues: CASSADPASYEQYF.

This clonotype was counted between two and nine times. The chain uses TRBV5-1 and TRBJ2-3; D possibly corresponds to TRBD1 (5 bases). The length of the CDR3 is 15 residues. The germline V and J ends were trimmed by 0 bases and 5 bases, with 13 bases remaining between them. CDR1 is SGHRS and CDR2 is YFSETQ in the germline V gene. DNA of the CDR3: TGCGCCAGCAGCTTGGCCGAATCGCAGGGAGATACGCAGTATTTT. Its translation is CASSLAESQGDTQYF.

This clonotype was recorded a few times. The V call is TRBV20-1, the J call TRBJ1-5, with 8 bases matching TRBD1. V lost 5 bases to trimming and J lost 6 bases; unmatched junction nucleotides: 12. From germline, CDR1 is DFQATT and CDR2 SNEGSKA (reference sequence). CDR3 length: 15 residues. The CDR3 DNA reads TGCAGTGCTCGCAAATACAGGGGGGACGGTCAGCCCCAGCATTTT. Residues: CSARKYRGDGQPQHF.

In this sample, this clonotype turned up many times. Here the CDR3 reads CAWSTSNPGQGSTGELFF. The CDR3 region has the DNA TGTGCCTGGAGTACCTCAAATCCGGGACAGGGGTCCACCGGGGAGCTGTTTTTT. The chain is built from TRBV30 and TRBJ2-2, with 10 bases matching TRBD1. CDR1 GTSNPN and CDR2 SVGIG come from the germline V gene (reference sequence). This CDR3 region has 18 residues. Germline trimming cut 2 bases from V and 4 bases from J; bases unmatched to any gene: 13.

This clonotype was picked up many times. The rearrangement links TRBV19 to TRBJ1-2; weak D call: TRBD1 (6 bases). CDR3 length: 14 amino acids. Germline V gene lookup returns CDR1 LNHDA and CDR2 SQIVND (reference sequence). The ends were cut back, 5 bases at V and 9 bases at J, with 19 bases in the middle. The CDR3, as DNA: TGTGCCAGTAGTGCCTCCACAGGGTTTCTTCGCTACACCTTC. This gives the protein CASSASTGFLRYTF.